This entry describes one T cell receptor beta chain. Its antigen remains unidentified. The data originate from a study of T-cell reconstitution after alpha-beta-depleted transplantation in children. TCRbeta library construction was performed incorporating unique molecular identifiers. TCRdb re-analysed the PCR reads in MiXCR, keeping a single row per CDR3 protein. The sample includes around 490,000 distinct CDR3 sequences, about an eighth of them seen just once. General study points: Reportedly, only several hundred clones from non-depleted graft cells drove alpha-beta T-cell counts at about two months.

Sequenced here: PBMCs, mostly from graft donor cells, sampled 180 days after TCRalphabeta/CD19-depleted stem cell transplant. This receptor was obtained from a female patient aged 2-10 years who had a stem cell transplant for aplastic anemia, so the T cells may come from the graft donor.

The CDR3 DNA reads TGCGCCAGCAGGGGACAGACCTTGAACACTGAAGCTTTCTTT. Protein product: CASRGQTLNTEAFF. The chain uses TRBV4-3 and TRBJ1-1; 7 bases are a match to TRBD1. After removal of 6 bases from V and 0 bases from J, the junction contained 4 bases not matched to a gene. Looked up from germline, CDR1 is LGHNA and CDR2 is YSLEER. This CDR3 is built from 14 residues.